Reported below is one T cell receptor beta chain. This entry comes from a study of blood T cell repertoires in COVID-19. Turning to the study itself: Acute and convalescent COVID-19 specimens originated in the United States, Italy and Spain. T cells, B-cell-depleted T cells, or PBMCs supplied cDNA or gDNA.

Unmatched junction bases numbered 6, after V lost 0 bases and J lost 6 bases. The CDR3 runs 16 residues. Germline V gives CDR1 SGDLS, CDR2 YYNGEE. In the authors' workflow: Amplification with reference gene primers provided the estimates of nucleated cell counts. The repertoire was sequenced with immunoSEQ multiplex PCR; TCRdb's copy has only in-frame clones and lacks some. D and trimming come from the DNA, and the V and J calls and clone size come from that table. The table includes roughly 300,000 clones, 70% to 90% detected once. Sequenced input: peripheral blood. J is TRBJ2-3 and V is TRBV9, with TRBD2 identical over 11 bases. The sequence was obtained from a woman aged 25 to 39 with COVID-19, enrolled during active disease. Here the CDR3 DNA reads TGTGCCAGCAGCGTAGTTGTAGCGGGGGGGCAGGATACGCAGTATTTT. Its protein product is CASSVVVAGGQDTQYF. Full variable domain (missing parts from reference TRBV9 and TRBJ2-3): DSGVTQTPKHLITATGQRVTLRCSPRSGDLSVYWYQQSLDQGLQFLIQYYNGEERAKGNILERFSAQQFPDLHSELNLSSLELGDSALYFCASSVVVAGGQDTQYFGPGTRLTVL.